This T cell receptor (beta chain) comes out of a study of T cell repertoires in cytomegalovirus infection. The overall study: Matching HLA type, along with CMV infection, was indicated by public TCR beta signatures.

This clonotype was observed a handful of times. Its antigen is currently unknown. Each CDR3 protein is one row after TCRdb ran MiXCR on the reads. The sample contains under 250,000 distinct CDR3 sequences, 5% to 8.5% of which appear only once. Findings and limits, study-wide: Cumulated frequencies of public TCR beta families served to identify carriers of CMV plus the relevant HLA. Dominant in the ex vivo response were TCR beta clonotypes restricted by HLA-C and specific for CMV.

Trimming removed 0 bases at V and 0 bases at J, with 11 bases between. Per germline, CDR1 LNHNV and CDR2 YYDKDF (reference sequence). The CDR3 is 16 residues long. The material sequenced was PBMCs. The receptor was isolated from a human donor in good health (CMV status not recorded). Some clones in this sample may be carry-over from other donors' samples. The chain employs TRBV15 and TRBJ1-1; no clear D. The CDR3 is CATSRDQVRLNTEAFF. As DNA, the CDR3 is TGTGCCACCAGCAGAGATCAAGTCAGACTGAACACTGAAGCTTTCTTT.